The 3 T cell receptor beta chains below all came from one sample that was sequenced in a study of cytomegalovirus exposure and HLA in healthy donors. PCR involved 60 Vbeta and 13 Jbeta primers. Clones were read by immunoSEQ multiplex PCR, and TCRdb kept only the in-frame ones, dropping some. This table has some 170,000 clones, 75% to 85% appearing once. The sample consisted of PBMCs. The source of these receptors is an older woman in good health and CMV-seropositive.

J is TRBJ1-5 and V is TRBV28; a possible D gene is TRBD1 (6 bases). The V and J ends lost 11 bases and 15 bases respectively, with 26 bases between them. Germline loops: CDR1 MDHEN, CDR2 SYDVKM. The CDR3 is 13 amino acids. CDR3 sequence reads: CAGGTIQGIQLHF. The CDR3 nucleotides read TGTGCCGGAGGAACTATACAGGGCATCCAACTGCATTTT.

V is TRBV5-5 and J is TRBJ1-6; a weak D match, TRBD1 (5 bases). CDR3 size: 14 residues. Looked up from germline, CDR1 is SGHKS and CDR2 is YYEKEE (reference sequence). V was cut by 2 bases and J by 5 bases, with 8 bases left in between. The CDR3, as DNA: TGTGCCAGCAGCTTTGGGGCAAATAATTCACCCCTCCACTTT. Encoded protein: CASSFGANNSPLHF.

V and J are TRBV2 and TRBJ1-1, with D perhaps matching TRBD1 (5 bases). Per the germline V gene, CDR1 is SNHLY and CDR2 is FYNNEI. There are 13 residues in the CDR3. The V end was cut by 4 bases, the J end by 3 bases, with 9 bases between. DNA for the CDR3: TGTGCCAGCAGTGTGCCGGGGGACACTGAAGCTTTCTTT. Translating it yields CASSVPGDTEAFF.